The source of this T cell receptor (beta chain) is a study of vaccination effects on CD4 cells after COVID-19. A remark on this clone: No antigen is known for it.

Sequencing followed a ViraFEST assay step that expanded antigen-specific CD4+ T cells with viral peptide pools. At the end of nine to ten days of culture, CD4+ T cells were isolated. Either the mRNA-1273 or the BNT162b2 vaccine was given to participants as two doses. Recipients of the vaccine had no prior SARS-CoV-2 infection and negative nucleocapsid antibodies. Wells of roughly 2 million PBMC each were grown with 7.5 to 10 IU/ml IL-2 and roughly 9.9 ug/ml peptides. Libraries were prepared by immunoSEQ multiplex PCR; TCRdb keeps only in-frame clonotypes and omits some of them. Here the sample spans over 25,000 clones, roughly 81% being singletons. V was shortened by 1 base and J by 5 bases, with 11 bases between the two germline ends. The CDR3 has 14 residues. Germline CDR1 SGHNT, CDR2 YENEEA.

The TCR originated in a human donor who received a COVID-19 vaccine. This specimen consisted of CD4+ T cells from PBMCs cultured with HCoV-229E spike peptides, obtained after COVID-19 vaccination. This rearrangement joins TRBV11-3 to TRBJ2-5; unclear D gene. Here the CDR3 DNA reads TGTGCCAGCAGCTTAGTTGGTAGATCGGAGACCCAGTACTTC. The encoded protein is CASSLVGRSETQYF.